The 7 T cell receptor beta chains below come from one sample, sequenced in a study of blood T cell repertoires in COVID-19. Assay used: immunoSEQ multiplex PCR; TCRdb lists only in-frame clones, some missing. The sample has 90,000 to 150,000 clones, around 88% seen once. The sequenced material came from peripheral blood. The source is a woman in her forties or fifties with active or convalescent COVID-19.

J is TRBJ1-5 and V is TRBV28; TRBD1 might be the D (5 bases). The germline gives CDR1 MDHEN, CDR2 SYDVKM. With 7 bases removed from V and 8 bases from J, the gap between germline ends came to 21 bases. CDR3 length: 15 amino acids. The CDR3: CASTPPQDIGKPQHF. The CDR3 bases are TGTGCCAGCACCCCCCCCCAGGACATAGGAAAGCCCCAGCATTTT.

For the CDR3, the DNA is TGTGCCAGCAGATCAGGCAATCAGCCCCAGCATTTT. It translates to CASRSGNQPQHF. J is TRBJ1-5 and V is TRBV28; D ambiguous. The CDR3 contains 12 residues. Trimming took off 6 bases at V and 2 bases at J, with 5 bases between the two ends. Germline loops: CDR1 MDHEN, CDR2 SYDVKM.

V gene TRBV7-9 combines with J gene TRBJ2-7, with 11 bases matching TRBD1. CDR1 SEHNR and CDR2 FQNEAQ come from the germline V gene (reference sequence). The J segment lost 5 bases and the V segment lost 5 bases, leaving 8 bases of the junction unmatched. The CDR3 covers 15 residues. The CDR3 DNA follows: TGTGCCAGCAGCACAGGCCGGACAGGGGGCAACGAGCAGTACTTC. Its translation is CASSTGRTGGNEQYF. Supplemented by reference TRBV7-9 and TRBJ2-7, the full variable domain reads DTGVSQNPRHKITKRGQNVTFRCDPISEHNRLYWYRQTLGQGPEFLTYFQNEAQLEKSRLLSDRFSAERPKGSFSTLEIQRTEQGDSAMYLCASSTGRTGGNEQYFGPGTRLTVT.

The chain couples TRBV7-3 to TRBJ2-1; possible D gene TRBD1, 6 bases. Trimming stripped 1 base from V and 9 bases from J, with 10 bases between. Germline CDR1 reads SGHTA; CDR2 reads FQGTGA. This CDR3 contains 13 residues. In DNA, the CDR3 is TGTGCCAGCAGCTTAATGGGGGCAGGTGAGCAGTTCTTC. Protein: CASSLMGAGEQFF.

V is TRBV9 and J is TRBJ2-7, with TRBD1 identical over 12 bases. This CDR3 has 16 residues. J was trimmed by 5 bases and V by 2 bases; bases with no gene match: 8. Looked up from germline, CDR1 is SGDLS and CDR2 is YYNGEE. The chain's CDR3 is CASSVGTGQGANEQYF. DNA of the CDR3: TGTGCCAGCAGCGTTGGCACGGGACAGGGGGCGAACGAGCAGTACTTC. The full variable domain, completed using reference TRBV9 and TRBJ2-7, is DSGVTQTPKHLITATGQRVTLRCSPRSGDLSVYWYQQSLDQGLQFLIQYYNGEERAKGNILERFSAQQFPDLHSELNLSSLELGDSALYFCASSVGTGQGANEQYFGPGTRLTVT.

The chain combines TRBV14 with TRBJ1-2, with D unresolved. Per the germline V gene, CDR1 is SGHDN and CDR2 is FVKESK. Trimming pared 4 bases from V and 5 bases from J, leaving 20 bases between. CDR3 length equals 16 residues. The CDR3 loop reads CASSPHLTRLPYGYTF. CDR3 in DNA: TGTGCCAGCAGCCCACATCTAACCAGACTCCCGTATGGCTACACCTTC.

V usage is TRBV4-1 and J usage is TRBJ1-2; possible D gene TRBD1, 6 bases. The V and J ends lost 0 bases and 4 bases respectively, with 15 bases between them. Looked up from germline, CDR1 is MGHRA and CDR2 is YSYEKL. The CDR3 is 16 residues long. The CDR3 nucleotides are TGCGCCAGCAGCCAAGACATCGGGGGGCTGCTCTATGGCTACACCTTC. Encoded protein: CASSQDIGGLLYGYTF.